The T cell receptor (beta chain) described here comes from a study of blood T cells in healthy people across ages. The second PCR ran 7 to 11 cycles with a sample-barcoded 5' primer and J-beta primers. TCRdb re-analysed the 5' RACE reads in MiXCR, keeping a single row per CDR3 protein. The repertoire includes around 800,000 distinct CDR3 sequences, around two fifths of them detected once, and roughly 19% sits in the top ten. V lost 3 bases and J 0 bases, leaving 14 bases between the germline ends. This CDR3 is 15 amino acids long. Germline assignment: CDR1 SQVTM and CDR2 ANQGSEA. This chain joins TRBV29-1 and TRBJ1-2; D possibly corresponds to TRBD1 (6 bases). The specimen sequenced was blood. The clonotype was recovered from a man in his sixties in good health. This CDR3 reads CSVEGGLETNYGYTF. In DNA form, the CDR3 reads TGCAGCGTTGAGGGGGGGCTGGAAACTAACTATGGCTACACCTTC.